Below are 25 T cell receptor beta chains sequenced from a single sample in a study of T cells in Graves' hyperthyroidism and ophthalmopathy. The CDR3 regions of TCR beta were amplified from RNA transcripts. Primed by the HTBI set, a first-round RT-PCR was run on the TCR CDR3. Via MiXCR, TCRdb re-called the multiplex PCR reads, giving one row per CDR3 protein. The sample yields hundreds of thousands of distinct CDR3 sequences, approximately 15% seen once. The specimen sequenced was blood. Every receptor here comes from a woman between 25 and 40 years old with Graves' hyperthyroidism that later progressed to Graves' ophthalmopathy.

The chain combines TRBV6-1 with TRBJ2-1; D is possibly TRBD2 (6 bases). CDR1 and CDR2 from the germline V gene are MNHNS and SASEGT. This CDR3 has 11 amino acids. V was shortened by 10 bases and J by 9 bases, with 13 bases between the two germline ends. CDR3 coding DNA: TGTGCCACGAACCGGAGGGGTGAGCAGTTCTTC. This gives the protein CATNRRGEQFF.

This clonotype was recorded many times. This chain connects TRBV19 to TRBJ2-5; 14 bases line up with TRBD2. Trimming removed 5 bases from V and 5 bases from J; junction bases left unmatched: 7. Germline loops: CDR1 LNHDA, CDR2 SQIVND (reference sequence). The CDR3 is made up of 16 amino acids. The CDR3 nucleotides read TGTGCCAGTAGTCCGACTAGCGGGAGGGCCCGGGAGACCCAGTACTTC. This gives the protein CASSPTSGRARETQYF. Based on the CDR3 plus reference TRBV19 and TRBJ2-5, the full variable domain is DGGITQSPKYLFRKEGQNVTLSCEQNLNHDAMYWYRQDPGQGLRLIYYSQIVNDFQKGDIAEGYSVSREKKESFPLTVTSAQKNPTAFYLCASSPTSGRARETQYFGPGTRLLVL.

This clonotype came up many times. The rearrangement joins TRBV4-2 to TRBJ2-2; 9 positions agree with TRBD2. CDR3 size: 16 residues. V shed 0 bases and J 4 bases; nucleotides not matched to a gene: 3. CDR1 and CDR2 from the germline V gene are LGHNA and YNFKEQ. The CDR3 loop is CASSQEGTSITGELFF. The CDR3 nucleotides are TGTGCCAGCAGCCAAGAGGGGACTAGCATCACCGGGGAGCTGTTTTTT.

This clonotype appeared many times. The genes are TRBV7-2 and TRBJ1-4, with D perhaps matching TRBD1 (5 bases). The CDR3 runs 13 residues. The germline V and J ends were trimmed by 6 bases and 8 bases, with 13 bases remaining between them. Per the germline V gene, CDR1 is SGHTA and CDR2 is FQGNSA. CDR3 nucleotides: TGTGCCAGCAGACAGGATCAGACCGAAAAACTGTTTTTT. Residues: CASRQDQTEKLFF. Variable domain in full (rest from reference TRBV7-2 and TRBJ1-4): GAGVSQSPSNKVTEKGKDVELRCDPISGHTALYWYRQSLGQGLEFLIYFQGNSAPDKSGLPSDRFSAERTGGSVSTLTIQRTQQEDSAVYLCASRQDQTEKLFFGSGTQLSVL.

This clonotype was detected many times. This chain joins TRBV10-2 and TRBJ2-5, with 8 bases aligning to TRBD2. This CDR3 has 13 amino acids. With 6 bases clipped from V and 2 bases from J, the junction kept 2 bases outside the gene matches. CDR1 is WSHSY and CDR2 is SAAADI in the germline V gene. CDR3 DNA: TGCGCCAGCAGGGTAGCGGGACAAGAGACCCAGTACTTC. Translated: CASRVAGQETQYF.

This clonotype was seen ten or more times. The chain is built from TRBV19 and TRBJ2-2; no clear D gene. The V end was cut by 3 bases, the J end by 6 bases, with 11 bases between. Per germline, CDR1 LNHDA and CDR2 SQIVND (reference sequence). There are 14 residues in the CDR3. The CDR3 spells CASSIRLTAGELFF. Here the CDR3 DNA reads TGTGCCAGTAGTATCCGACTCACGGCCGGGGAGCTGTTTTTT.

This clonotype appeared many times. The chain couples TRBV3-1 to TRBJ2-2; 8 nucleotides agree with TRBD1. Germline CDR1 is LGHDT and CDR2 is YNNKEL (reference sequence). The junction had 8 bases not matched to a gene; V was cut back by 1 base and J by 7 bases. The CDR3 extends over 16 amino acids. The CDR3 region is CASSQAGQGPYGELFF. The CDR3 nucleotides are TGTGCCAGCAGCCAAGCTGGACAGGGACCATACGGGGAGCTGTTTTTT.

The sample holds many counts of this clonotype. Here the CDR3 reads CASRGSLDSPLHF. CDR3 DNA: TGTGCCAGCAGGGGCTCTTTAGATTCACCCCTCCACTTT. V is TRBV2 and J is TRBJ1-6; D remains unclear. The CDR3 spans 13 residues. Looked up from germline, CDR1 is SNHLY and CDR2 is FYNNEI. The V and J ends lost 6 bases and 8 bases respectively, with 11 bases between them.

Ten or more counts support this clonotype. The chain joins TRBV12-5 to TRBJ2-3; D remains ambiguous. Trimming removed 7 bases from V and 2 bases from J, with 7 bases in between. The CDR3 runs 12 residues. In germline, CDR1 is LGHNT, CDR2 FRNRAP. This CDR3 is CASASSTDTQYF. The CDR3 DNA sequence: TGTGCTAGTGCTTCCTCCACAGATACGCAGTATTTT.

This clonotype was detected only a few times. The rearrangement links TRBV6-1 to TRBJ2-3, with 7 bases fitting TRBD2. V shed 5 bases and J 2 bases; nucleotides not matched to a gene: 10. The CDR3 totals 16 residues. Per the germline V gene, CDR1 is MNHNS and CDR2 is SASEGT. CDR3 sequence reads: CASSSQGREPTDTQYF. In DNA, the CDR3 is TGTGCCAGCAGTTCCCAAGGGCGGGAGCCCACAGATACGCAGTATTTT.

There are many counts of this clonotype. J is TRBJ2-3 and V is TRBV20-1; D is perhaps TRBD2 (6 bases). The CDR3 has 16 amino acids. From germline, CDR1 is DFQATT and CDR2 SNEGSKA (reference sequence). With 5 bases removed from V and 6 bases from J, the gap between germline ends came to 24 bases. The CDR3 DNA reads as TGCAGTGCTGGGCTTCTGGGGGGAAGGGGCAGGGATACGCAGTATTTT. This encodes CSAGLLGGRGRDTQYF.

To note about this clonotype: A much larger clone differs by one base, so this may be a read error. The CDR3 region is CTSTAETYEQYF. The CDR3 DNA is TGTACCAGCACCGCGGAGACCTACGAGCAGTACTTC. The rearrangement links TRBV6-1 to TRBJ2-7; D uncertain. The CDR3 loop spans 12 amino acids. Germline V gives CDR1 MNHNS, CDR2 SASEGT.

The J gene is TRBJ2-7, the V gene TRBV11-2; D may be TRBD1 (6 bases). The CDR3 consists of 14 residues. Trimming shortened V by 0 bases and J by 6 bases, and 12 bases separated the two germline ends. Looked up from germline, CDR1 is SGHAT and CDR2 is FQNNGV. The CDR3 DNA reads as TGTGCCAGCAGCTTAGAAGTCAGGGGCTGCGAGCAGTACTTC. Translation gives CASSLEVRGCEQYF.

This clonotype was found many times. V gene TRBV11-2 combines with J gene TRBJ2-5; D gene uncertain. This CDR3 is built from 13 residues. Germline CDR1 is SGHAT and CDR2 is FQNNGV. The ends were cut back, 0 bases at V and 4 bases at J, with 6 bases in the middle. The CDR3 DNA reads TGTGCCAGCAGCTTAGATCTCTCAGAGACCCAGTACTTC. Encoded protein: CASSLDLSETQYF.

The table lists this clonotype with a few counts. This sequence may be a read error, since a much larger clone differs from it by one base. The rearrangement joins TRBV2 to TRBJ2-5; D is unclear. In germline, CDR1 is SNHLY, CDR2 FYNNEI. V was shortened by 6 bases and J by 5 bases, with 13 bases between the two germline ends. The CDR3 loop spans 13 amino acids. CDR3 loop: CASRGGGVETQYF. CDR3 DNA sequence: TGTGCCAGCAGGGGCGGTGGAGTCGAGACCCAGTACTTC. The whole variable domain, filled in from reference TRBV2 and TRBJ2-5, reads EPEVTQTPSHQVTQMGQEVILRCVPISNHLYFYWYRQILGQKVEFLVSFYNNEISEKSEIFDDQFSVERPDGSNFTLKIRSTKLEDSAMYFCASRGGGVETQYFGPGTRLLVL.

This clonotype was found many times. The J gene is TRBJ1-5, the V gene TRBV12-3 or TRBV12-4, with unresolved D. This CDR3 is 14 amino acids long. V lost 7 bases and J lost 5, with 15 bases in between. The CDR3 spells CASTPGGADQPQHF. DNA of the CDR3: TGTGCCAGCACTCCCGGCGGTGCTGATCAGCCCCAGCATTTT.

Many counts were recorded for this clonotype. CDR3 protein: CASRAGTNTYSNQPQHF. In DNA form, the CDR3 reads TGTGCCAGCAGGGCCGGGACAAATACTTATAGCAATCAGCCCCAGCATTTT. The rearrangement uses TRBV12-3 or TRBV12-4 and TRBJ1-5; possibly TRBD1 for D (6 bases). The CDR3 runs 17 residues. V was cut by 6 bases and J by 0 bases, with 18 bases left in between.

This clonotype was observed at least ten times. This chain links TRBV7-3 with TRBJ2-1, with 9 bases matching TRBD2. The CDR3 covers 15 residues. V gave up 2 bases and J gave up 9 bases; unmatched junction bases: 8. Germline values: CDR1 SGHTA, CDR2 FQGTGA. The CDR3 region has the DNA TGTGCCAGCAGCTTATCAGCGGGAGGTACAGGTGAGCAGTTCTTC. Residues: CASSLSAGGTGEQFF.

This clonotype turned up a few times. The CDR3 coding sequence is TGTGCCAGCAGTTTAGGGAGACAACTAGCGGGGAAAGGCGAGCAGTACTTC. Amino acid sequence: CASSLGRQLAGKGEQYF. The J gene is TRBJ2-7, the V gene TRBV12-3 or TRBV12-4; 10 bases are shared with TRBD2. V trimming: 1 base; J trimming: 6 bases; junction bases outside the gene matches: 12. The CDR3 runs 17 residues.

This clonotype was picked up many times. The V and J genes are TRBV7-9 and TRBJ2-7; 7 nucleotides align to TRBD2. V shed 4 bases, J shed 5 bases, and the junction held 5 bases outside the gene matches. Germline CDR1 reads SEHNR; CDR2 reads FQNEAQ (reference sequence). The CDR3 sequence is 13 residues long. The CDR3 DNA reads as TGTGCCAGCAGCTATATGGGGAGGGACGAGCAGTACTTC. It is translated as CASSYMGRDEQYF.

This clonotype was seen more than once but under ten times. The chain uses TRBV30 and TRBJ2-1; 9 bases align to TRBD2. In germline, CDR1 is GTSNPN, CDR2 SVGIG (reference sequence). J was trimmed by 7 bases and V by 5 bases; bases with no gene match: 9. The CDR3 length is 14 residues. CDR3 amino acids: CAWGPSGIKNEQFF. The CDR3 coding sequence is TGTGCCTGGGGCCCTAGCGGGATAAAGAATGAGCAGTTCTTC.

The table lists this clonotype with many counts. V is TRBV10-3 and J is TRBJ1-2, with 8 bases fitting TRBD1. Germline lookup yields CDR1 ENHRY and CDR2 SYGVKD. V lost 7 bases and J lost 5; bases outside the gene matches: 6. The CDR3 is 13 residues long. The CDR3 here is CAINRDRQYGYTF. In DNA form, the CDR3 reads TGTGCCATCAACCGGGACAGGCAATATGGCTACACCTTC.

The V and J genes are TRBV4-2 and TRBJ1-2, with 9 bases fitting TRBD1. CDR1 is LGHNA and CDR2 is YNFKEQ in the germline V gene. The CDR3 is made up of 15 amino acids. Trimming at V came to 0 bases and at J to 8 bases, leaving 7 bases not matched to a gene. The CDR3 DNA sequence: TGTGCCAGCAGCCAAGATAAGGGACAGGGACGGGGCTACACCTTC. Translation gives CASSQDKGQGRGYTF.

This clonotype has at least ten counts. This rearrangement joins TRBV3-1 to TRBJ2-6; TRBD1 matches at 9 bases. Looked up from germline, CDR1 is LGHDT and CDR2 is YNNKEL (reference sequence). The CDR3 length is 19 residues. Trimming at V came to 5 bases and at J to 0 bases, leaving 11 bases not matched to a gene. This chain's CDR3 is CASSNLPGQGSSGANVLTF. CDR3 nucleotide sequence: TGTGCCAGCAGCAACCTGCCGGGACAGGGAAGCTCTGGGGCCAACGTCCTGACTTTC.

The V and J genes are TRBV6-1 and TRBJ1-6; possible D gene TRBD1, 6 bases. In germline, CDR1 is MNHNS, CDR2 SASEGT. The CDR3 is 13 amino acids. Trimming stripped 4 bases from V and 10 bases from J, with 11 bases between. The CDR3 region is CASSAQGRSPLHF. The CDR3 DNA follows: TGTGCCAGCAGTGCCCAGGGGAGATCACCCCTCCACTTT.